The T cell receptor beta chain under discussion was sequenced for a study of cytomegalovirus exposure and HLA in healthy donors. General study findings and limits: Productive status was seen about 90% or about 30% of the time for most TCR beta V segments in an earlier analysis. When presence/absence was analysed, sequencing depth was taken to be roughly uniform across donors.

This clone has just a few counts. As yet, its antigen is unknown. Each donor was nominally healthy when sampled (though unrecorded immune exposures were likely). The V end lost 0 bases, the J end lost 0 bases, and 8 bases lay between the germline ends. The CDR3 length is 16 residues. From germline, CDR1 is WSHSY and CDR2 SAAADI. Use of 60 Vbeta and 13 Jbeta primers characterized the PCR. In the original processing: An analysis that came later counted 80 million or so unique TCR beta chains, about 10 million shared. Data came from immunoSEQ multiplex PCR; TCRdb stores just in-frame clones and leaves some out. V, J and clone size derive from that table, while D and trimming were established from the DNA sequence. The table lists 150,000 to 200,000 clones, roughly an eighth of them singletons.

Specimen: PBMCs. The origin of this receptor is a man aged 45-60 years in good health and CMV-seropositive. The chain has TRBV10-2 and TRBJ2-2; maybe TRBD2 (6 bases). The DNA for the CDR3 is TGCGCCAGCAGTGAGTCGACGGGAGCGAACACCGGGGAGCTGTTTTTT. This sequence encodes CASSESTGANTGELFF.